This TCR beta chain came from a study of blood T cells in healthy people across ages. A second about 6 to 12 cycle PCR used barcoded and J-beta primers. Each of the cDNA molecules was tagged by a template-switch adaptor with 12 random nucleotides. TCRdb re-called the 5' RACE reads with MiXCR, one entry per CDR3 protein. This sample has about 2 million distinct CDR3 sequences; around half occur once, and the top ten carry about 2.1%. Each donor gave around 9.3 milliliters of peripheral blood. RNA extraction gave at least 5 micrograms of total RNA per sample. Study results and limitations: Relative to aged donors, long-lived donors carried more naive CD4+ cells and displayed higher diversity.

To note about this clonotype: Antigen unknown. Germline and junction disagree at one end, which may indicate a read error.

This clonotype was sampled from a woman in her thirties or forties in good health. The source material was blood.

The CDR3 nucleotides read TGTACCAGCAGTTGGACAGGGCGCGACCAAGAGACCCAGTACTTC. Residues: CTSSWTGRDQETQYF. The rearrangement uses TRBV27 and TRBJ2-5; 8 bases match TRBD1. Germline-derived CDR1 and CDR2 are MNHEY and SMNVEV (reference sequence). The CDR3 is 15 residues long.